This T cell receptor beta chain was sequenced for a study of regulatory T cells in long-lasting Graves disease. Libraries of TCR beta came from iRepertoire HTBI primers plus Arm-PCR of CDR3 regions. TCRdb used MiXCR to reprocess the multiplex PCR reads, holding one entry per CDR3 protein. The profile covers over 400,000 distinct CDR3 sequences, with about 15% appearing a single time and around a sixth taken by the ten largest. Overall study findings and caveats: TCR diversity was lower in persistent than newly diagnosed Graves' disease.

This CDR3 has 15 residues. Trimming stripped 6 bases from V and 0 bases from J, with 11 bases between. The V gene's germline CDR1 is MDHEN and CDR2 SYDVKM. This clonotype was recorded at least ten times. The antigen remains unidentified. Time point reported: newly diagnosed GD, antithyroid drugs for less than 3 months. RNA from PBMCs was the source of the TCR library. Into tubes containing EDTA, about 9.6 milliliters of peripheral blood were drawn. Separately, the same data were catalogued under a study of T cells in Graves' hyperthyroidism and ophthalmopathy. In that study: TCR CDR3 regions were first amplified by RT-PCR with HTBI primers.

The starting material was peripheral blood mononuclear cells (PBMCs), obtained at new diagnosis, from a patient treated with antithyroid drugs. The origin of this receptor is a woman aged 50 to 65 with Graves disease. The chain couples TRBV28 to TRBJ2-2, with D perhaps matching TRBD1 (6 bases). The CDR3 spells CASSAGDANTGELFF. The CDR3, as DNA: TGTGCCAGCAGCGCAGGGGACGCGAACACCGGGGAGCTGTTTTTT. Full variable domain (outside the CDR3, taken from reference TRBV28 and TRBJ2-2): DVKVTQSSRYLVKRTGEKVFLECVQDMDHENMFWYRQDPGLGLRLIYFSYDVKMKEKGDIPEGYSVSREKKERFSLILESASTNQTSMYLCASSAGDANTGELFFGEGSRLTVL.